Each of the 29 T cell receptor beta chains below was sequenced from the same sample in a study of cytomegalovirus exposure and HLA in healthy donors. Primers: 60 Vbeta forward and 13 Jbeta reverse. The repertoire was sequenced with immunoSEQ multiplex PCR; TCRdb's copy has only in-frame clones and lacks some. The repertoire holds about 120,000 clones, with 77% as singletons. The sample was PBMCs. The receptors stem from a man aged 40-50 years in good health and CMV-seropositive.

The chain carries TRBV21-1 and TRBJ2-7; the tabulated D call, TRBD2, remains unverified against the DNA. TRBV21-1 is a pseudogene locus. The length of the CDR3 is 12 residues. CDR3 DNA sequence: TGTGCCAGCAGCCAAGACGGCTACGAGCAGTACTTC. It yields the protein CASSQDGYEQYF.

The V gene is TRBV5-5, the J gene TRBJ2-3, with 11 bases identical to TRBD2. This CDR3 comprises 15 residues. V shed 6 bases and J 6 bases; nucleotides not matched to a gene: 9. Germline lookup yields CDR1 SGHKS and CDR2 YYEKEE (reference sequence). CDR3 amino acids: CASTLAGGGGDTQYF. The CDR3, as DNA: TGTGCCAGCACCCTAGCGGGGGGTGGGGGGGATACGCAGTATTTT.

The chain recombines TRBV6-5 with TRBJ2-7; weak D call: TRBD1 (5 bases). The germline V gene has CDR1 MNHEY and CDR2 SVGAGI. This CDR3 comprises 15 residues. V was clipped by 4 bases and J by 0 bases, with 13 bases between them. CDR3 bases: TGTGCCAGCAGTTCGTCTGGCAGGGCCTCCTACGAGCAGTACTTC. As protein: CASSSSGRASYEQYF.

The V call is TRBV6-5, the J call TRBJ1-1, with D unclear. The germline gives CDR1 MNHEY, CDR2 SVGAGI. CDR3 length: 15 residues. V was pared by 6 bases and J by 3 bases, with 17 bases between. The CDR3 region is CASSPGIRIDTEAFF. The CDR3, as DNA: TGTGCCAGCAGCCCGGGTATTCGGATCGACACTGAAGCTTTCTTT.

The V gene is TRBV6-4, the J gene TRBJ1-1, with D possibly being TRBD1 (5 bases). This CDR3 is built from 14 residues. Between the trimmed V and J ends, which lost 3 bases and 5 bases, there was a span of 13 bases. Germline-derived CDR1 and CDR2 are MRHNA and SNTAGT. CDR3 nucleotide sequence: TGTGCCAGCAGTGATGATGGGGCATCTACTGAAGCTTTCTTT. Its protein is CASSDDGASTEAFF.

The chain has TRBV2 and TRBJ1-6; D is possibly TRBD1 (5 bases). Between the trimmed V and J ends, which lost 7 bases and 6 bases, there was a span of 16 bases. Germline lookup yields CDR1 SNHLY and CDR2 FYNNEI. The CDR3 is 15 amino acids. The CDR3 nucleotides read TGTGCCAGCAATTACGGGGGGTCGGCTAATTCACCCCTCCACTTT. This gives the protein CASNYGGSANSPLHF. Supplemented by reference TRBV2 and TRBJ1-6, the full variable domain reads EPEVTQTPSHQVTQMGQEVILRCVPISNHLYFYWYRQILGQKVEFLVSFYNNEISEKSEIFDDQFSVERPDGSNFTLKIRSTKLEDSAMYFCASNYGGSANSPLHFGNGTRLTVT.

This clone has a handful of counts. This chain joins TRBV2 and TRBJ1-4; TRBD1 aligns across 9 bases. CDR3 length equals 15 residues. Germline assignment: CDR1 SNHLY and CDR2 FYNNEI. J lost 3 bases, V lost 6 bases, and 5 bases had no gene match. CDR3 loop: CASSKQGAANEKLFF. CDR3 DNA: TGTGCCAGCAGCAAACAGGGGGCGGCTAATGAAAAACTGTTTTTT.

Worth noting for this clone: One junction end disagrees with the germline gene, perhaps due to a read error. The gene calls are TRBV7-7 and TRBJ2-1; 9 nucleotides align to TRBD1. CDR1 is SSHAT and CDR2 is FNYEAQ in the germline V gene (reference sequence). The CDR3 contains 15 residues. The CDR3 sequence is CASSSLTGGYNEQFF. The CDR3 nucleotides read TGTGCTAGCAGCTCCCTGACAGGGGGTTACAATGAGCAGTTCTTC.

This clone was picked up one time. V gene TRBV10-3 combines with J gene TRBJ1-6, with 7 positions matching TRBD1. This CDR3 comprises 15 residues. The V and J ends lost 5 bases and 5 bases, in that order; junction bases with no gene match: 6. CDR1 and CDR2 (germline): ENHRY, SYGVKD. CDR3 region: CAISFAGTDNSPLHF. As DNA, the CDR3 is TGTGCCATCAGTTTCGCCGGGACAGATAATTCACCCCTCCACTTT.

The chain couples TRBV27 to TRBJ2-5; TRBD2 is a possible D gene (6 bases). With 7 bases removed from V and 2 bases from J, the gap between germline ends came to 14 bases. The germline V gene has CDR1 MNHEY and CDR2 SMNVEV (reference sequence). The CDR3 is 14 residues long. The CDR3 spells CASKYGGAQETQYF. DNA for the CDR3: TGTGCCAGCAAATACGGCGGGGCACAAGAGACCCAGTACTTC.

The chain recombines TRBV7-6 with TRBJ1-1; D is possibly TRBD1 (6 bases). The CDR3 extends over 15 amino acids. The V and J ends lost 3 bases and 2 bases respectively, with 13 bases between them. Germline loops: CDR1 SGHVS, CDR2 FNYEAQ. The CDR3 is CASSLDSLPNTEAFF. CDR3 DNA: TGTGCCAGCAGCTTGGACAGCCTCCCCAACACTGAAGCTTTCTTT.

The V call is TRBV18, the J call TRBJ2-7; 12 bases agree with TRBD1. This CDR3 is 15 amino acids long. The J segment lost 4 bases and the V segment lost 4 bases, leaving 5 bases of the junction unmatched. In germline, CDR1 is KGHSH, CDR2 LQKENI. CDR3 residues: CASSHQGQGAYEQYF. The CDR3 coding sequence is TGTGCCAGCTCACACCAGGGACAGGGGGCGTACGAGCAGTACTTC.

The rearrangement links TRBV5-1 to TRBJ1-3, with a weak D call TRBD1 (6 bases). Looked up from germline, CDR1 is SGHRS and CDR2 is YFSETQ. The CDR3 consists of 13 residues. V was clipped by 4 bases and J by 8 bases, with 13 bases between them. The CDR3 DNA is TGCGCCAGCAGCCCAGGGGCTGGGGACACCATATATTTT. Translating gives CASSPGAGDTIYF.

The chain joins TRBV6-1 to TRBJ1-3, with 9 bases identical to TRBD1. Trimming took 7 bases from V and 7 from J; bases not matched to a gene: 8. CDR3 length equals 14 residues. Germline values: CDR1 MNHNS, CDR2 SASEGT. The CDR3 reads CASTQGANDNTIYF. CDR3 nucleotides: TGTGCCAGCACACAGGGGGCTAATGATAACACCATATATTTT.

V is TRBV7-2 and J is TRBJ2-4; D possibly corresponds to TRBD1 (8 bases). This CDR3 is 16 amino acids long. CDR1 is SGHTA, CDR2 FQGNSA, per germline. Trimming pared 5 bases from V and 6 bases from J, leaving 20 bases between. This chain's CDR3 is CASSPDPNRGGNIQYF. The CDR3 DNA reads TGTGCCAGCAGCCCCGACCCAAACAGGGGGGGAAACATTCAGTACTTC. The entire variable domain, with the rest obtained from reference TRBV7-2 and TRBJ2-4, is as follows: GAGVSQSPSNKVTEKGKDVELRCDPISGHTALYWYRQSLGQGLEFLIYFQGNSAPDKSGLPSDRFSAERTGGSVSTLTIQRTQQEDSAVYLCASSPDPNRGGNIQYFGAGTRLSVL.

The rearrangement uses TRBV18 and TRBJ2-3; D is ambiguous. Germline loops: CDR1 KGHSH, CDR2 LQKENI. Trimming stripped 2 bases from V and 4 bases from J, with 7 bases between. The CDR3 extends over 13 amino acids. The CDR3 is CASSPYSADTQYF. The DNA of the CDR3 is TGTGCCAGCTCACCATATAGTGCAGATACGCAGTATTTT.

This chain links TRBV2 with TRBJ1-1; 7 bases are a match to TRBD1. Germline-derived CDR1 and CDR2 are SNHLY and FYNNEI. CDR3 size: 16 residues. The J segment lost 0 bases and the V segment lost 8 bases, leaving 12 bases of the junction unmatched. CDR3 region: CASAEGQGVMNTEAFF. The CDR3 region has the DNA TGTGCCAGCGCCGAGGGGCAGGGGGTCATGAACACTGAAGCTTTCTTT.

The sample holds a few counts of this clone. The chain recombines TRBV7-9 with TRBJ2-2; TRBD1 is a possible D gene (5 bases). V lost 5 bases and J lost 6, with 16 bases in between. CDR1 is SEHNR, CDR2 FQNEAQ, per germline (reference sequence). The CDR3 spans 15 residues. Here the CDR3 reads CASSQGVGSSGELFF. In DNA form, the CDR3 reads TGTGCCAGCAGCCAAGGGGTAGGAAGTTCCGGGGAGCTGTTTTTT.

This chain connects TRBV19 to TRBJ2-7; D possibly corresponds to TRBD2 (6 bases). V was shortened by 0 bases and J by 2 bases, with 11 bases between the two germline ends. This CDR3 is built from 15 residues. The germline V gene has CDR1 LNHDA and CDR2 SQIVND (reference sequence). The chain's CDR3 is CASSIDWDSTYEQYF. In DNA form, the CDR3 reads TGTGCCAGTAGTATAGATTGGGACTCAACCTACGAGCAGTACTTC.

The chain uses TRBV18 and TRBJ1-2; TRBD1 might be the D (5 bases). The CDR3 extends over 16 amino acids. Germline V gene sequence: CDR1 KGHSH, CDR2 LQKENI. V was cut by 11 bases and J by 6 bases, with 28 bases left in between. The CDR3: CASGHDGPGWADGYTF. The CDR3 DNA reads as TGTGCCTCCGGACATGACGGCCCAGGGTGGGCTGATGGCTACACCTTC.

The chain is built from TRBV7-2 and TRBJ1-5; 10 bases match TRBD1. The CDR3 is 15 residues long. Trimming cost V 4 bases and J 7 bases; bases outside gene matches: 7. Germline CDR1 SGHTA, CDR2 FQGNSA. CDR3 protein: CASSWRTGGRQPQHF. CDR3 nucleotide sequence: TGTGCCAGCAGCTGGCGGACAGGGGGTAGACAGCCCCAGCATTTT.

CDR3 nucleotide sequence: TGTGCCAGCAGTTTAGACAGGGGCGCTTGGGGCTACACCTTC. Protein: CASSLDRGAWGYTF. The chain carries TRBV28 and TRBJ1-2, with 8 nucleotides matching TRBD1. Trimming took 2 bases from V and 8 from J; bases not matched to a gene: 7. Germline CDR1 and CDR2: MDHEN and SYDVKM. This CDR3 region has 14 residues.

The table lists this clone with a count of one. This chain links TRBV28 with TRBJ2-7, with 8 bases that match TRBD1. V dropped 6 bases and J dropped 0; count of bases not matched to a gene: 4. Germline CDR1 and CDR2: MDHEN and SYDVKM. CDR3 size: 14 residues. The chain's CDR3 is CASRDRASSYEQYF. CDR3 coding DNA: TGTGCCAGCAGGGACAGGGCGAGCTCCTACGAGCAGTACTTC.

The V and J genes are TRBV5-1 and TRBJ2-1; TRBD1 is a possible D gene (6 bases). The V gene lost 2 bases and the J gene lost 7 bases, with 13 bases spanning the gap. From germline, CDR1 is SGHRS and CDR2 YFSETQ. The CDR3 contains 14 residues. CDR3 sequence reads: CASSLTGLLNEQFF. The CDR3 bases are TGCGCCAGCAGCTTAACAGGGTTGTTAAATGAGCAGTTCTTC.

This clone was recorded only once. CDR3 DNA: TGTGCCAGCAGCGTAGTGAGTACCGTCCAAGAGACCCAGTACTTC. This translates into CASSVVSTVQETQYF. The chain employs TRBV9 and TRBJ2-5, with D uncertain. The CDR3 sequence is 15 residues long. The V gene lost 0 bases and the J gene lost 1 base, with 10 bases spanning the gap. Looked up from germline, CDR1 is SGDLS and CDR2 is YYNGEE.

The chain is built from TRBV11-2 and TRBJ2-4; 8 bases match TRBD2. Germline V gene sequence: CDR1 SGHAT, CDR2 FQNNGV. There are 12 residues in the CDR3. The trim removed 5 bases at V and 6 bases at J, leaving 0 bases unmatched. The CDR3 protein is CASSRGGNIQYF. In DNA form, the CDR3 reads TGTGCCAGCAGCCGGGGGGGAAACATTCAGTACTTC.

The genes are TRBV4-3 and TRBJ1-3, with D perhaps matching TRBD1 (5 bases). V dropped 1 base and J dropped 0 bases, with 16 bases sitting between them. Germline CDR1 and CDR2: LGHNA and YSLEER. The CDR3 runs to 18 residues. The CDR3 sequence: CASSQAAGRQYSGNTIYF. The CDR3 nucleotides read TGCGCCAGCAGCCAAGCAGCTGGTAGACAGTACTCTGGAAACACCATATATTTT.

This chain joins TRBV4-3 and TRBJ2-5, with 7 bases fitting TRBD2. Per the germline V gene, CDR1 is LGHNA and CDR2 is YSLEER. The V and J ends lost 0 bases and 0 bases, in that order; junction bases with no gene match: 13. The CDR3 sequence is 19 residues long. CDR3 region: CASSQDQLFGGGNQETQYF. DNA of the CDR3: TGCGCCAGCAGCCAAGATCAACTTTTCGGCGGGGGTAACCAAGAGACCCAGTACTTC.

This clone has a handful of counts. The CDR3 region has the DNA TGTGCCAGCAGTTTCGCGTATCAGGGTCATTCCGAAGCTTTCTTT. Translating it yields CASSFAYQGHSEAFF. The chain uses TRBV27 and TRBJ1-1, with a weak D call TRBD1 (5 bases). Trimming shortened V by 3 bases and J by 8 bases, and 19 bases separated the two germline ends. CDR1 and CDR2 from the germline V gene are MNHEY and SMNVEV (reference sequence). CDR3 length: 15 residues.